The TCR beta chain described here comes from a study of breast tumors, draining lymph nodes, adjacent tissues. General study findings and limits: Findings are consistent with lymph node origin and intratumoral expansion of most tumor T cells.

This clonotype is a singleton in its sample. Its antigen is still unknown. Germline and junction disagree at one end, which may indicate a read error. The CDR3 is 14 amino acids. Germline V lookup: CDR1 SGHDT, CDR2 YYEEEE. Each CDR3 protein gets one entry after TCRdb re-called the multiplex PCR reads with MiXCR. The sample consists of approximately 89,000 distinct CDR3 sequences, approximately 30% of them appearing once. The lymph nodes were axillary draining lymph nodes from breast cancer patients. Sequenced material: axillary lymph node tissue. The J gene is TRBJ1-6, the V gene TRBV5-6; D is unresolved. The clonotype originates from a female donor with breast cancer. Some clones in this sample may be carry-over from other donors' samples. The DNA for the CDR3 is TGTGCCAGCATTCAGGCCGGATCTAATTCACCCCTCCACTTC. Translating it yields CASIQAGSNSPLHF. The whole variable domain, remainder taken from reference TRBV5-6 and TRBJ1-6, is DAGVTQSPTHLIKTRGQQVTLRCSPKSGHDTVSWYQQALGQGPQFIFQYYEEEERQRGNFPDRFSGHQFPNYSSELNVNALLLGDSALYLCASIQAGSNSPLHFGNGTRLTVT.